The present TCR beta chain was sequenced within a study of cytomegalovirus exposure and HLA in healthy donors. Study outcomes and limitations: TCR beta sequences reportedly predicted most subjects' HLA-A and HLA-B alleles accurately. What was likely a sequencing artifact was a cluster of highly shared sequence variants. A link between a missense DCLRE1C variant and TCR beta V- and J-gene trimming emerged from a later analysis. In a later analysis, specific HLA alleles were associated with 15,000 to 20,000 TCR beta sequences at a 0.05 false discovery rate.

About this clone: Its antigen is unidentified.

A multiplex PCR was run with 60 Vbeta primers and 13 Jbeta primers. Profiling relied on immunoSEQ multiplex PCR, and the TCRdb table lists in-frame clones only, not all of them. The sample has 95,000 to 150,000 clones, around four fifths seen once; the top ten hold approximately 1.8%. The TCR sequence derives from a man in his forties in good health and CMV-seronegative. The sample taken for sequencing was PBMCs.

The CDR3 loop is CASSLVDEQFF. CDR3 sequence (DNA): TGTGCCAGCAGCTTGGTCGATGAGCAGTTCTTC. The V gene is TRBV5-8, the J gene TRBJ2-1; D ambiguous. Germline CDR1 and CDR2: SGHTS and YDEGEE. Trimming removed 0 bases at V and 8 bases at J, with 3 bases between. The CDR3 totals 11 residues. Together with reference TRBV5-8 and TRBJ2-1, the CDR3 gives the full variable domain: EAGVTQSPTHLIKTRGQQATLRCSPISGHTSVYWYQQALGLGLQFLLWYDEGEERNRGNFPPRFSGRQFPNYSSELNVNALELEDSALYLCASSLVDEQFFGPGTRLTVL.